The entry below describes one T cell receptor beta chain. All enrollees were about 18 to 100 years old and from approximately 24 US areas. Participant reports of clinical history set cohort assignment. This CDR3 contains 13 residues. Losses at the gene ends were 4 bases for V and 5 bases for J; bases not matched to a gene: 4. The data originate from a study of blood T cell repertoires in COVID-19. Original processing methods: The authors estimated nucleated cell counts from reference gene primer amplification. Sequenced by immunoSEQ multiplex PCR; TCRdb stores in-frame clones only, minus some. V and J calls and clone size come straight from that table; D and trimming were deduced from the DNA. Seen here are nearly 250,000 clones, roughly 83% observed once, and the top ten hold about 2.1%.

The TCR sequence derives from a woman in her forties or fifties who had recovered from COVID-19. The rearrangement uses TRBV12-3 or TRBV12-4 and TRBJ1-2, with 7 bases that match TRBD1. Sequenced material: PBMCs or T cells enriched from blood (not recorded which). CDR3 region: CASSSATGYGYTF. The CDR3 nucleotides are TGTGCCAGCAGTTCCGCGACAGGGTATGGCTACACCTTC.